Listed here are 32 T cell receptor beta chains from one sample, sequenced in a study of human T cells and chemical hapten exposure. Described time point: pre-sensitization, week 0. Indicated treatment: therapeutic diphenylcyclopropenone sensitization with weekly scalp DPC. TCRdb re-analysed the RACE reads in MiXCR, keeping a single row per CDR3 protein. The top ten hold just over 2.5% of the sample, which has about 380,000 distinct CDR3 sequences, roughly 5.3% seen once. The sequencing used whole blood, collected in connection with sensitization to the hapten diphenylcyclopropenone (DPC). The origin of the receptors is a woman in her fifties or sixties with alopecia areata. Some clones in this sample may be carry-over from other donors' samples.

Of note for this clonotype: Just one base apart from a much larger clone, this may be a read error. The chain links TRBV30 to TRBJ2-3; no clear D gene. This CDR3 has 11 amino acids. CDR1 and CDR2 (germline): GTSNPN, SVGIG (reference sequence). The V end lost 2 bases, the J end lost 4 bases, and 4 bases lay between the germline ends. The CDR3 loop reads CAWSPADTQYF. The CDR3 region has the DNA TGTGCCTGGAGTCCCGCAGATACGCAGTATTTT.

This clonotype has at least ten counts. The J gene is TRBJ2-4, the V gene TRBV7-2; weak D call: TRBD1 (6 bases). CDR1 SGHTA and CDR2 FQGNSA come from the germline V gene. There are 13 residues in the CDR3. The ends were cut back, 3 bases at V and 9 bases at J, with 12 bases in the middle. DNA for the CDR3: TGTGCCAGCAGCTTCCAACAGGGCCCCATTCAGTACTTC. As protein: CASSFQQGPIQYF.

This clonotype was counted at least ten times. The chain links TRBV2 to TRBJ2-2, with 9 bases matching TRBD2. CDR1 and CDR2 from the germline V gene are SNHLY and FYNNEI. CDR3 size: 18 residues. After removal of 2 bases from V and 2 bases from J, the junction contained 9 bases not matched to a gene. CDR3 in amino acids: CASSERLAGRKNTGELFF. In DNA form, the CDR3 reads TGTGCCAGCAGTGAACGGCTAGCGGGGCGCAAAAACACCGGGGAGCTGTTTTTT. The entire variable domain, with the rest obtained from reference TRBV2 and TRBJ2-2, is as follows: EPEVTQTPSHQVTQMGQEVILRCVPISNHLYFYWYRQILGQKVEFLVSFYNNEISEKSEIFDDQFSVERPDGSNFTLKIRSTKLEDSAMYFCASSERLAGRKNTGELFFGEGSRLTVL.

This clonotype was seen many times. V and J are TRBV7-2 and TRBJ2-3; TRBD2 matches 8 bases. The CDR3 consists of 14 residues. V lost 5 bases, J lost 2 bases, and 3 bases stayed unmatched. CDR1 and CDR2 from the germline V gene are SGHTA and FQGNSA. CDR3: CASSLTSVTDTQYF. For the CDR3, the DNA is TGTGCCAGCAGCCTGACTAGCGTCACAGATACGCAGTATTTT. Variable domain in full (rest from reference TRBV7-2 and TRBJ2-3): GAGVSQSPSNKVTEKGKDVELRCDPISGHTALYWYRQSLGQGLEFLIYFQGNSAPDKSGLPSDRFSAERTGGSVSTLTIQRTQQEDSAVYLCASSLTSVTDTQYFGPGTRLTVL.

The chain links TRBV27 to TRBJ2-1; 8 bases fit TRBD2. The J segment lost 2 bases and the V segment lost 1 base, leaving 7 bases of the junction unmatched. CDR3 length: 17 residues. Germline CDR1 is MNHEY and CDR2 is SMNVEV (reference sequence). CDR3 sequence reads: CASSLFGSGSTYNEQFF. As DNA, the CDR3 is TGTGCCAGCAGTTTATTCGGCAGCGGGAGTACCTACAATGAGCAGTTCTTC.

A few counts support this clonotype. The chain employs TRBV6-1 and TRBJ1-2; the D is unclear. Germline CDR1 and CDR2: MNHNS and SASEGT. Trimming removed 1 base at V and 8 bases at J, with 2 bases between. The CDR3 loop spans 10 amino acids. CDR3 DNA: TGTGCCAGCAGTGAAGGGGGCTACACCTTC. This translates into CASSEGGYTF.

The table lists this clonotype with many counts. The gene calls are TRBV5-5 and TRBJ2-1; D gene ambiguous. The germline V and J ends were trimmed by 4 bases and 6 bases, with 8 bases remaining between them. From germline, CDR1 is SGHKS and CDR2 YYEKEE (reference sequence). The CDR3 totals 12 residues. The CDR3 reads CASSLIRNEQFF. For the CDR3, the DNA is TGTGCCAGCAGCCTAATTCGCAATGAGCAGTTCTTC.

In its sample, this clonotype was seen many times. This chain uses TRBV29-1 with TRBJ2-3, with TRBD2 matching over 13 bases. The ends lost 1 base at V and 4 bases at J; junction bases unmatched: 5. This CDR3 region has 16 residues. Per germline, CDR1 SQVTM and CDR2 ANQGSEA. The CDR3 coding sequence is TGCAGCGTTGAAGGAGGGACTAGCGGGATTGCAGATACGCAGTATTTT. Protein: CSVEGGTSGIADTQYF.

This clonotype was counted at least ten times. This chain connects TRBV2 to TRBJ2-1, with 10 positions matching TRBD2. Germline trimming cut 0 bases from V and 5 bases from J; bases unmatched to any gene: 4. Looked up from germline, CDR1 is SNHLY and CDR2 is FYNNEI. The CDR3 has 16 residues. The CDR3 reads CASSEAGLAGDNEQFF. The CDR3 nucleotides are TGTGCCAGCAGTGAAGCGGGGCTAGCGGGAGACAATGAGCAGTTCTTC.

The table lists this clonotype with many counts. The genes are TRBV7-2 and TRBJ2-1; D might be TRBD1 (5 bases). Trimming cost V 1 base and J 6 bases, with 10 bases left between them. The CDR3 totals 14 residues. Germline V gives CDR1 SGHTA, CDR2 FQGNSA. The CDR3 spells CASSLGGPSNEQFF. CDR3 nucleotides: TGTGCCAGCAGCTTAGGGGGCCCCAGCAATGAGCAGTTCTTC.

J is TRBJ1-1 and V is TRBV7-6; D not certain. The V end lost 1 base, the J end lost 2 bases, and 17 bases lay between the germline ends. In germline, CDR1 is SGHVS, CDR2 FNYEAQ. CDR3 length equals 17 residues. CDR3: CASSLGGQFPSNTEAFF. The CDR3 nucleotides read TGTGCCAGCAGCTTAGGTGGGCAGTTCCCGTCCAACACTGAAGCTTTCTTT.

This clonotype has at least ten counts. The rearrangement links TRBV5-6 to TRBJ2-5; D unresolved. CDR3 length: 11 amino acids. The germline V gene has CDR1 SGHDT and CDR2 YYEEEE. The V end lost 4 bases, the J end lost 5 bases, and 6 bases lay between the germline ends. The CDR3 protein is CASSGTETQYF. CDR3 DNA: TGTGCCAGCAGCGGTACGGAGACCCAGTACTTC.

The CDR3 protein is CASTRRGYNSPLHF. CDR3 coding DNA: TGTGCCAGCACCAGGAGGGGGTATAATTCACCCCTCCACTTT. V gene TRBV2 combines with J gene TRBJ1-6, with TRBD1 as a possible D gene (6 bases). Trimming cost V 7 bases and J 4 bases, with 11 bases left between them. Looked up from germline, CDR1 is SNHLY and CDR2 is FYNNEI. The CDR3 length is 14 residues.

This clonotype has ten or more counts. The CDR3 region has the DNA TGCAGCGTACGGGAGTTGGTCACAGATACGCAGTATTTT. Its translation: CSVRELVTDTQYF. The V call is TRBV29-1, the J call TRBJ2-3, with D possibly matching TRBD2 (6 bases). The CDR3 contains 13 residues. With 6 bases removed from V and 2 bases from J, the gap between germline ends came to 12 bases. CDR1 and CDR2 (germline): SQVTM, ANQGSEA.

This clonotype was counted only a few times. The chain carries TRBV6-5 and TRBJ2-3, with 13 positions matching TRBD2. The CDR3 contains 16 residues. Per the germline V gene, CDR1 is MNHEY and CDR2 is SVGAGI. V shed 6 bases, J shed 3 bases, and the junction held 6 bases outside the gene matches. CDR3 in amino acids: CASRGLAGTTTDTQYF. CDR3 in DNA: TGTGCCAGCAGGGGACTAGCGGGAACGACAACAGATACGCAGTATTTT.

The CDR3 region has the DNA TGCGCCAGCAGCCAAGATGGGTCAAAATGGGCCACCGGGGAGCTGTTTTTT. This encodes CASSQDGSKWATGELFF. The rearrangement uses TRBV4-1 and TRBJ2-2, with D unresolved. The germline CDR1 and CDR2 sequences are MGHRA and YSYEKL. V was clipped by 0 bases and J by 4 bases, with 15 bases between them. The CDR3 is made up of 17 amino acids.

The rearrangement links TRBV19 to TRBJ2-1; no firm D call. Germline-derived CDR1 and CDR2 are LNHDA and SQIVND (reference sequence). This CDR3 is 12 amino acids long. Trimming took off 0 bases at V and 8 bases at J, with 5 bases between the two ends. The CDR3 loop is CASSIDRDEQFF. The CDR3 DNA is TGTGCCAGTAGTATAGATAGGGATGAGCAGTTCTTC. Based on the CDR3 plus reference TRBV19 and TRBJ2-1, the full variable domain is DGGITQSPKYLFRKEGQNVTLSCEQNLNHDAMYWYRQDPGQGLRLIYYSQIVNDFQKGDIAEGYSVSREKKESFPLTVTSAQKNPTAFYLCASSIDRDEQFFGPGTRLTVL.

This clonotype was picked up many times. DNA for the CDR3: TGTGCCAGCAGCTTGGGGACAGGGACGGATGAGCAGTTCTTC. Translating it yields CASSLGTGTDEQFF. The chain is built from TRBV11-1 and TRBJ2-1; the match to TRBD1 covers 9 bases. V was pared by 3 bases and J by 8 bases, with 5 bases of the junction left unmatched. The germline V gene encodes CDR1 SGHAT and CDR2 FQDESV (reference sequence). This CDR3 comprises 14 residues.

The sample holds a few counts of this clonotype. The chain recombines TRBV18 with TRBJ1-5; weak D call: TRBD1 (5 bases). V lost 1 base and J lost 4, with 11 bases in between. This CDR3 is built from 15 residues. CDR1 is KGHSH and CDR2 is LQKENI in the germline V gene. The CDR3 region is CASSPQGRGNQPQHF. The DNA for the CDR3 is TGTGCCAGCTCACCACAGGGACGGGGAAATCAGCCCCAGCATTTT.

This clonotype was seen only a few times. The chain employs TRBV2 and TRBJ1-2; no reliable D call. This CDR3 is 11 amino acids long. In germline, CDR1 is SNHLY, CDR2 FYNNEI. Trimming removed 6 bases at V and 4 bases at J, with 6 bases between. DNA for the CDR3: TGTGCCAGCAGCGGGAGCTATGGCTACACCTTC. It translates to CASSGSYGYTF.

This clonotype was seen ten or more times. This rearrangement joins TRBV7-8 to TRBJ2-3; D perhaps matches TRBD2 (6 bases). CDR1 is SGHVS, CDR2 FQNEAQ, per germline. The CDR3 extends over 17 amino acids. V lost 1 base to trimming and J lost 3 bases, with 17 bases between them. CDR3 DNA sequence: TGTGCCAGCAGCTTAGGGGTTCCCGGGGAGGTAACAGATACGCAGTATTTT. Its protein product is CASSLGVPGEVTDTQYF. Together with reference TRBV7-8 and TRBJ2-3, the CDR3 gives the full variable domain: GAGVSQSPRYKVAKRGQDVALRCDPISGHVSLFWYQQALGQGPEFLTYFQNEAQLDKSGLPSDRFFAERPEGSVSTLKIQRTQQEDSAVYLCASSLGVPGEVTDTQYFGPGTRLTVL.

The genes are TRBV10-2 and TRBJ2-7, with D perhaps matching TRBD1 (6 bases). There are 13 residues in the CDR3. The germline V gene has CDR1 WSHSY and CDR2 SAAADI. The ends were cut back, 6 bases at V and 3 bases at J, with 12 bases in the middle. CDR3 bases: TGCGCCAGCAGCCCCAAAGGGGGCTACGAGCAGTACTTC. This codes for CASSPKGGYEQYF.

In this sample, this clonotype turned up many times. The chain has TRBV7-2 and TRBJ2-2; D is uncertain. V lost 1 base, J lost 1 base, and 4 bases lay in between. The CDR3 spans 14 residues. The germline CDR1 and CDR2 sequences are SGHTA and FQGNSA. The CDR3 sequence: CASSLGGNTGELFF. In nucleotides, the CDR3 is TGTGCCAGCAGCTTAGGCGGGAACACCGGGGAGCTGTTTTTT.

This clonotype was observed at least ten times. The J gene is TRBJ2-6, the V gene TRBV27; 7 positions match TRBD1. Looked up from germline, CDR1 is MNHEY and CDR2 is SMNVEV (reference sequence). This CDR3 has 17 residues. J was trimmed by 1 base and V by 6 bases; bases with no gene match: 9. CDR3 region: CASRDRPLGSGANVLTF. Here the CDR3 DNA reads TGTGCCAGCAGGGACAGGCCGTTGGGATCTGGGGCCAACGTCCTGACTTTC. The full variable domain, its missing parts supplied by reference TRBV27 and TRBJ2-6, is EAQVTQNPRYLITVTGKKLTVTCSQNMNHEYMSWYRQDPGLGLRQIYYSMNVEVTDKGDVPEGYKVSRKEKRNFPLILESPSPNQTSLYFCASRDRPLGSGANVLTFGAGSRLTVL.

Ten or more counts support this clonotype. V is TRBV6-2 or TRBV6-3 and J is TRBJ1-2; no reliable D call. This CDR3 comprises 12 residues. The germline V gene has CDR1 MNHEY and CDR2 SVGEGT. CDR3 in DNA: TGTGCAACCACCGAGTCTGCTTATGGCTACACCTTC. Translated: CATTESAYGYTF.

The V gene is TRBV12-3 or TRBV12-4, the J gene TRBJ2-3, with TRBD2 matching over 10 bases. The CDR3 has 17 amino acids. Germline trimming cut 7 bases from V and 4 bases from J; bases unmatched to any gene: 14. Here the CDR3 DNA reads TGTGCCAGCACCACCCCGACTAGCGGGCCCTCCGCAGATACGCAGTATTTT. This gives the protein CASTTPTSGPSADTQYF.

This clonotype turned up a few times. This sequence joins TRBV28 and TRBJ2-3; D gene unclear. The CDR3 sequence is 14 residues long. Germline V lookup: CDR1 MDHEN, CDR2 SYDVKM. Trimming removed 5 bases from V and 4 bases from J, with 13 bases in between. The CDR3 loop is CASSEITPADTQYF. The CDR3 bases are TGTGCCAGCAGTGAGATAACCCCCGCAGATACGCAGTATTTT.

Ten or more counts support this clonotype. The gene calls are TRBV27 and TRBJ2-1; 11 bases are a match to TRBD1. The CDR3 length is 16 residues. Germline CDR1 reads MNHEY; CDR2 reads SMNVEV (reference sequence). The J segment lost 7 bases and the V segment lost 8 bases, leaving 13 bases of the junction unmatched. CDR3 sequence: CASCRPSGTGGNEQFF. DNA for the CDR3: TGTGCCAGCTGCCGCCCCTCCGGGACAGGGGGGAATGAGCAGTTCTTC.

This clonotype was detected many times. This CDR3 reads CASSKGGQPQHF. The DNA of the CDR3 is TGTGCCAGCAGTAAAGGGGGTCAGCCCCAGCATTTT. V is TRBV6-5 and J is TRBJ1-5; possible D gene TRBD1, 6 bases. The CDR3 sequence is 12 residues long. V lost 5 bases and J lost 6, with 8 bases in between. Looked up from germline, CDR1 is MNHEY and CDR2 is SVGAGI.

This clonotype has at least ten counts. The chain uses TRBV7-8 and TRBJ1-4, with D tentatively TRBD1 (5 bases). CDR3 length: 14 residues. The V end lost 5 bases, the J end lost 9 bases, and 16 bases lay between the germline ends. Germline V lookup: CDR1 SGHVS, CDR2 FQNEAQ. CDR3 DNA sequence: TGTGCCAGCAGCCAGGACGGGACCCAGAAAAAACTGTTTTTT. Translated: CASSQDGTQKKLFF.

This clonotype turned up a few times. V is TRBV2 and J is TRBJ1-1, with a possible D match to TRBD1 (5 bases). Germline V gene sequence: CDR1 SNHLY, CDR2 FYNNEI. V was cut by 2 bases and J by 4 bases, with 14 bases left in between. This CDR3 has 15 residues. This chain's CDR3 is CASSEHAGEGTEAFF. CDR3 sequence (DNA): TGTGCCAGCAGTGAACACGCGGGGGAAGGCACTGAAGCTTTCTTT.

The chain has TRBV28 and TRBJ2-3; 10 bases agree with TRBD2. V was pared by 5 bases and J by 5 bases, with 10 bases of the junction left unmatched. This CDR3 comprises 16 residues. In germline, CDR1 is MDHEN, CDR2 SYDVKM. In nucleotides, the CDR3 is TGTGCCAGCAGTCCGCTAGCGGGAGAGGTAAAAGATACGCAGTATTTT. Protein: CASSPLAGEVKDTQYF.